Given below is one T cell receptor (beta chain) in context. The target antigen is unknown. It was with a sample-barcoded 5' primer and a J-beta primer mix that a second PCR of about 6 to 12 cycles was run. Each CDR3 protein is one row after TCRdb ran MiXCR on the 5' RACE reads. Of about 1.4 million distinct CDR3 sequences listed, roughly 60% are singletons. The data were obtained in a study of blood T cells in healthy people across ages. Notes on the study in general: Estimated diversity across one million T cells was deemed an underestimate.

The source material was blood. This receptor was obtained from a man in his late teens or twenties in good health.

CDR3 sequence: CSARDQAGSQQPQHF. The CDR3 region has the DNA TGCAGTGCTAGAGATCAGGCAGGGAGCCAACAGCCCCAGCATTTT. J is TRBJ1-5 and V is TRBV20-1, with a possible D match to TRBD1 (5 bases). This CDR3 spans 15 amino acids. Germline V gene lookup returns CDR1 DFQATT and CDR2 SNEGSKA (reference sequence). Trimming removed 0 bases from V and 7 bases from J, with 16 bases in between.